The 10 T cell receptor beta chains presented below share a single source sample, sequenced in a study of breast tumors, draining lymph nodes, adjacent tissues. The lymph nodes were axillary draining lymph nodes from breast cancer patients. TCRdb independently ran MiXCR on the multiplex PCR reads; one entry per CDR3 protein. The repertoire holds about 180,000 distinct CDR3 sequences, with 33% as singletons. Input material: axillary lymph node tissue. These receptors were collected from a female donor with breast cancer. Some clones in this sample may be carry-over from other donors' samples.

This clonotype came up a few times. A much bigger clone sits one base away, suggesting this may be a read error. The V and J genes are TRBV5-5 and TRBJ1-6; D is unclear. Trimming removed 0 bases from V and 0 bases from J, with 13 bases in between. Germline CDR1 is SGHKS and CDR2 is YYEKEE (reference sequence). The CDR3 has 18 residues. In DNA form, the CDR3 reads TGTGCCAGCAGCTTGGCTGCTCCGATCAGCTCCTATAATTCACCCCTCCACTTT. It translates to CASSLAAPISSYNSPLHF.

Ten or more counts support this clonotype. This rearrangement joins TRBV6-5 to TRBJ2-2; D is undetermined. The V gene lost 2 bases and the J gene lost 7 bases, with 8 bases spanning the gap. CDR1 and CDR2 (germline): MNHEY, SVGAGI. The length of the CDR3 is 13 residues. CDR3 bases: TGTGCCAGCAGTTACAGGGTTGGCGGGGAGCTGTTTTTT. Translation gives CASSYRVGGELFF.

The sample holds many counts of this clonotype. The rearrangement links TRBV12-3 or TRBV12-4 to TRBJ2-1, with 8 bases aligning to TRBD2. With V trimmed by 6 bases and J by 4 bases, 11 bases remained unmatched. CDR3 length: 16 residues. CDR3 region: CASSGYGGAVYNEQFF. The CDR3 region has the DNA TGTGCCAGCAGCGGGTACGGGGGGGCTGTATACAATGAGCAGTTCTTC.

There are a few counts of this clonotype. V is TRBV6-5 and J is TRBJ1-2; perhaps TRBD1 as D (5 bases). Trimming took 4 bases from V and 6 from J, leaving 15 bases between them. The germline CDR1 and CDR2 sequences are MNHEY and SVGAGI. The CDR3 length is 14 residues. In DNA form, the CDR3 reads TGTGCCAGCAGTTGGGGACTAGCGGGACATGGCTACACCTTC. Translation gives CASSWGLAGHGYTF.

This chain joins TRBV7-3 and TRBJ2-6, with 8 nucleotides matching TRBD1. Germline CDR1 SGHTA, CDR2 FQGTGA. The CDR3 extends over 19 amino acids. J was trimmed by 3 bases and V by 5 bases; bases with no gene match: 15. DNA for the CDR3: TGTGCCAGCAGCCATGGCAGGGGGCGAGATGAGAGTGGGGCCAACGTCCTGACTTTC. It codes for CASSHGRGRDESGANVLTF.

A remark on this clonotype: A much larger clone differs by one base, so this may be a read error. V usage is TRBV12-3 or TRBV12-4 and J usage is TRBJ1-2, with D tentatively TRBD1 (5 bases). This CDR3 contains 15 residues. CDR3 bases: TGTGCCAGCAGTTTAGATCGAGACAGCTGGCATGGCTACGCCTTC. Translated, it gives CASSLDRDSWHGYAF.

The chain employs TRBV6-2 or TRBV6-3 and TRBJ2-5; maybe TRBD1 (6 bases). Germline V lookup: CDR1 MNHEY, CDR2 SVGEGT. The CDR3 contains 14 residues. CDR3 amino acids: CASQTGSGEETQYF. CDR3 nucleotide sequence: TGTGCTTCGCAGACAGGCTCTGGGGAGGAGACCCAGTACTTC.

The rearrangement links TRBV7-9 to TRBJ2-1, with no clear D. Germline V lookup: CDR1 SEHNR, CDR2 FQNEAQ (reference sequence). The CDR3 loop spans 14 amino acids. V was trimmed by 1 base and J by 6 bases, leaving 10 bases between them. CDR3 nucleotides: TGTGCCAGCAGCTTAGTGGCGGCCCCCAATGAGCAGTTCTTC. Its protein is CASSLVAAPNEQFF.

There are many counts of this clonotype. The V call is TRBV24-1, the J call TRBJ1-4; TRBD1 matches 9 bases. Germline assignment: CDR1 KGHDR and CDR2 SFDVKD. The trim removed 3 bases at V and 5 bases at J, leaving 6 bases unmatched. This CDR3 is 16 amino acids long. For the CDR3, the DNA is TGTGCCACCAGTGATGGAGACAGGGGGAACAATGAAAAACTGTTTTTT. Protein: CATSDGDRGNNEKLFF.

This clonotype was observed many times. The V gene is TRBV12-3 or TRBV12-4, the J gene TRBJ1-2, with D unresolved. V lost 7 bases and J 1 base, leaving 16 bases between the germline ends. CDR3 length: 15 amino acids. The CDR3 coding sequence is TGTGCCAGCACCCCGTTAGGCAGAGTTAACTATGGCTACACCTTC. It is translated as CASTPLGRVNYGYTF.